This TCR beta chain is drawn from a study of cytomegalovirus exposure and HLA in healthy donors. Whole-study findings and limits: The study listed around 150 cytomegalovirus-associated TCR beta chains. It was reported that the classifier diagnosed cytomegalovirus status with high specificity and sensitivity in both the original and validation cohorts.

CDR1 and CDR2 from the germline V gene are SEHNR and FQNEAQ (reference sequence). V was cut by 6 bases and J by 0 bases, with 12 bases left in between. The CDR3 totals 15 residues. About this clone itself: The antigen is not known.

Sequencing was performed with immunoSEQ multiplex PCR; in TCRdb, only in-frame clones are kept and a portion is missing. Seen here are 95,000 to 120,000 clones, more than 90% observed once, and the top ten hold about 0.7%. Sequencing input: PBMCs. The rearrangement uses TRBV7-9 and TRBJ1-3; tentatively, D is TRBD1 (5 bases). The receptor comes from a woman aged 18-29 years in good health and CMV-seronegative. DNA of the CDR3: TGTGCCAGCAGACTGACAGTTCACTCTGGAAACACCATATATTTT. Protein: CASRLTVHSGNTIYF.